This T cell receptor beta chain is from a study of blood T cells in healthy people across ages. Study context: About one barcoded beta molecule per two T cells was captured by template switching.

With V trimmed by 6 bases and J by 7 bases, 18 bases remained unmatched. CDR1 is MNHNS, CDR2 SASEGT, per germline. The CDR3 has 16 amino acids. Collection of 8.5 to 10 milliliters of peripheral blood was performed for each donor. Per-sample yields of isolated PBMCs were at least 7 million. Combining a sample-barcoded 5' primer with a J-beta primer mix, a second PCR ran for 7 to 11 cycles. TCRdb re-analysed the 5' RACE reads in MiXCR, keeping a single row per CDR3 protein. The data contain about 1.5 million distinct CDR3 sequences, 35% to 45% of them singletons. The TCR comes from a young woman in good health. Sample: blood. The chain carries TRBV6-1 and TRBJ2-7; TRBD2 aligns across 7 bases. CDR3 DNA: TGTGCCAGCAGGGCTACCGTGTCTAGCGGTCACAATGAGCAGTACTTC. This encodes CASRATVSSGHNEQYF.